Presented here are 25 T cell receptor beta chains from one specimen sequenced in a study of cytomegalovirus exposure and HLA in healthy donors. The table came from immunoSEQ multiplex PCR; TCRdb's copy has only in-frame clones and leaves some out. The sample includes approximately 200,000 clones, 75% to 90% seen only once; the top ten take about 7%. Sequences were obtained from PBMCs. The source of these receptors is a man in his late teens or twenties in good health and CMV-seropositive.

The rearrangement links TRBV11-2 to TRBJ2-3; 11 positions agree with TRBD2. Germline-derived CDR1 and CDR2 are SGHAT and FQNNGV. After removal of 5 bases from V and 2 bases from J, the junction contained 6 bases not matched to a gene. CDR3 length: 16 residues. In DNA form, the CDR3 reads TGTGCCAGCAGCCCCGGGACTAGCGGTACCACAGATACGCAGTATTTT. The encoded protein is CASSPGTSGTTDTQYF.

This chain links TRBV28 with TRBJ1-2; 8 nucleotides match TRBD1. The germline gives CDR1 MDHEN, CDR2 SYDVKM. The CDR3 extends over 15 amino acids. The J segment lost 2 bases and the V segment lost 0 bases, leaving 2 bases of the junction unmatched. CDR3: CASSLWQGANYGYTF. CDR3 DNA sequence: TGTGCCAGCAGTTTATGGCAGGGGGCGAACTATGGCTACACCTTC.

This clone appeared a few times. The chain links TRBV11-1 to TRBJ2-7; tentative D call: TRBD2 (6 bases). Germline assignment: CDR1 SGHAT and CDR2 FQDESV (reference sequence). This CDR3 has 13 amino acids. Trimming took 4 bases from V and 7 from J, leaving 14 bases between them. CDR3 bases: TGTGCCAGCAGCTCAGGGACTCTCCTTGAGCAGTACTTC. Encoded protein: CASSSGTLLEQYF.

The chain employs TRBV13 and TRBJ2-2; D call uncertain. Per the germline V gene, CDR1 is PRHDT and CDR2 is FYEKMQ (reference sequence). With 5 bases removed from V and 1 base from J, the gap between germline ends came to 11 bases. The CDR3 is made up of 15 amino acids. CDR3 protein: CASSNPSGNTGELFF. The CDR3 DNA reads TGTGCCAGCAGCAATCCCTCGGGGAACACCGGGGAGCTGTTTTTT.

By proportion, this clone is medium-sized (0.01 to 0.1%). The CDR3 coding sequence is TGTGCCAGCAGCTTAGGGGCATCCTATGGCTACACCTTC. It yields the protein CASSLGASYGYTF. V gene TRBV7-3 combines with J gene TRBJ1-2, with TRBD1 as a possible D gene (5 bases). Between the trimmed V and J ends, which lost 2 bases and 4 bases, there was a span of 8 bases. The germline V gene has CDR1 SGHTA and CDR2 FQGTGA. There are 13 residues in the CDR3. The full variable domain, completed using reference TRBV7-3 and TRBJ1-2, is GAGVSQTPSNKVTEKGKYVELRCDPISGHTALYWYRQSLGQGPEFLIYFQGTGAADDSGLPNDRFFAVRPEGSVSTLKIQRTERGDSAVYLCASSLGASYGYTFGSGTRLTVV.

This chain links TRBV27 with TRBJ2-1, with 8 bases fitting TRBD2. This CDR3 has 14 residues. Germline CDR1 and CDR2: MNHEY and SMNVEV (reference sequence). J was trimmed by 9 bases and V by 5 bases; bases with no gene match: 9. This CDR3 reads CASSTGTRGSEQFF. The CDR3 DNA reads as TGTGCCAGCAGTACCGGGACTAGGGGTAGTGAGCAGTTCTTC.

The rearrangement links TRBV28 to TRBJ2-7; 8 bases are a match to TRBD1. The CDR3 covers 16 residues. V lost 5 bases to trimming and J lost 2 bases; unmatched junction nucleotides: 11. Germline CDR1 and CDR2: MDHEN and SYDVKM. CDR3 in amino acids: CASSLPPTGQAYEQYF. The CDR3 DNA follows: TGTGCCAGCAGTCTACCCCCCACGGGACAGGCCTACGAGCAGTACTTC.

V and J are TRBV9 and TRBJ2-1, with 13 positions matching TRBD2. V lost 3 bases, J lost 7 bases, and 7 bases stayed unmatched. The CDR3 length is 16 residues. CDR1 is SGDLS, CDR2 YYNGEE, per germline. In nucleotides, the CDR3 is TGTGCCAGCAGCGGGGGGGGGACTAGCGGGAAGAATGAGCAGTTCTTC. Amino acids: CASSGGGTSGKNEQFF.

The rearrangement joins TRBV27 to TRBJ1-3; the D is unclear. CDR3 length: 13 amino acids. The V end was cut by 7 bases, the J end by 2 bases, with 9 bases between. The germline V gene encodes CDR1 MNHEY and CDR2 SMNVEV (reference sequence). CDR3 residues: CASTPRTGNTIYF. The DNA of the CDR3 is TGTGCCAGCACTCCCAGAACTGGAAACACCATATATTTT.

This clone was observed a single time. V gene TRBV29-1 combines with J gene TRBJ2-6, with TRBD1 as a possible D gene (5 bases). The CDR3 runs to 13 residues. Per germline, CDR1 SQVTM and CDR2 ANQGSEA. Trimming cost V 6 bases and J 2 bases, with 8 bases left between them. The DNA of the CDR3 is TGCAGCGTCCAGGGTACTGGGGCCAACGTCCTGACTTTC. Its protein is CSVQGTGANVLTF. The entire variable domain, with the rest obtained from reference TRBV29-1 and TRBJ2-6, is as follows: SAVISQKPSRDICQRGTSLTIQCQVDSQVTMMFWYRQQPGQSLTLIATANQGSEATYESGFVIDKFPISRPNLTFSTLTVSNMSPEDSSIYLCSVQGTGANVLTFGAGSRLTVL.

The rearrangement joins TRBV27 to TRBJ2-2; D is ambiguous. The CDR3 spans 15 residues. V gave up 6 bases and J gave up 4 bases, with 15 bases separating them. The V gene's germline CDR1 is MNHEY and CDR2 SMNVEV (reference sequence). In DNA form, the CDR3 reads TGTGCCAGCAGACTACTCAGTCCCCCCACCGGGGAGCTGTTTTTT. Translated, it gives CASRLLSPPTGELFF.

This clone was counted only a few times. This rearrangement joins TRBV19 to TRBJ2-1; 10 bases line up with TRBD1. The germline CDR1 and CDR2 sequences are LNHDA and SQIVND (reference sequence). The CDR3 runs 14 residues. V gave up 7 bases and J gave up 9 bases; unmatched junction bases: 9. CDR3 nucleotide sequence: TGTGCCAGTACCACCGGGACAGGGGTGAGTGAGCAGTTCTTC. This translates into CASTTGTGVSEQFF.

The chain recombines TRBV27 with TRBJ2-2; 9 bases align to TRBD1. V dropped 8 bases and J dropped 8; count of bases not matched to a gene: 0. CDR1 is MNHEY, CDR2 SMNVEV, per germline (reference sequence). The CDR3 covers 11 residues. The CDR3 DNA follows: TGTGCCAGCGGACAGGGGGGGGAGCTGTTTTTT. It is translated as CASGQGGELFF.

The V and J genes are TRBV2 and TRBJ1-2, with no clear D. CDR1 SNHLY and CDR2 FYNNEI come from the germline V gene. V lost 7 bases to trimming and J lost 0 bases, with 15 bases between them. The CDR3 length is 15 residues. CDR3 loop: CASTDPTTPNYGYTF. The CDR3 region has the DNA TGTGCCAGCACCGACCCGACAACTCCTAACTATGGCTACACCTTC. Drawing the rest from reference TRBV2 and TRBJ1-2, the complete variable domain is EPEVTQTPSHQVTQMGQEVILRCVPISNHLYFYWYRQILGQKVEFLVSFYNNEISEKSEIFDDQFSVERPDGSNFTLKIRSTKLEDSAMYFCASTDPTTPNYGYTFGSGTRLTVV.

The gene calls are TRBV5-1 and TRBJ2-1; the match to TRBD2 covers 8 bases. There are 15 residues in the CDR3. V lost 0 bases to trimming and J lost 4 bases; unmatched junction nucleotides: 3. CDR1 is SGHRS and CDR2 is YFSETQ in the germline V gene. The CDR3 loop is CASSLAGGEYNEQFF. The CDR3 DNA reads as TGCGCCAGCAGCTTGGCGGGAGGGGAGTACAATGAGCAGTTCTTC.

A single count supports this clone. V and J are TRBV7-3 and TRBJ2-1, with 7 bases fitting TRBD2. The CDR3 consists of 15 residues. V lost 5 bases and J lost 8; bases outside the gene matches: 12. The germline gives CDR1 SGHTA, CDR2 FQGTGA. The DNA for the CDR3 is TGTGCCAGCAGCGCCTGGGGCGGGAGCGGGGATGAGCAGTTCTTC. Residues: CASSAWGGSGDEQFF.

This clone occurred a few times. In nucleotides, the CDR3 is TGTGCCTGGAGTGGAGGAATGAACACTGAAGCTTTCTTT. Translated: CAWSGGMNTEAFF. The V call is TRBV30, the J call TRBJ1-1; no firm D call. The CDR3 loop spans 13 amino acids. Germline assignment: CDR1 GTSNPN and CDR2 SVGIG (reference sequence). The V gene lost 1 base and the J gene lost 0 bases, with 6 bases spanning the gap.

V is TRBV28 and J is TRBJ2-7, with TRBD2 matching over 8 bases. The CDR3 is 13 residues long. V shed 8 bases and J 4 bases; nucleotides not matched to a gene: 7. Germline V lookup: CDR1 MDHEN, CDR2 SYDVKM. The chain's CDR3 is CASGRSGSYEQYF. The DNA of the CDR3 is TGTGCCAGCGGACGAAGCGGGAGTTACGAGCAGTACTTC.

V and J are TRBV5-6 and TRBJ2-7, with D tentatively TRBD2 (6 bases). The CDR3 covers 15 residues. Trimming pared 4 bases from V and 4 bases from J, leaving 18 bases between. The germline CDR1 and CDR2 sequences are SGHDT and YYEEEE. CDR3 coding DNA: TGTGCCAGCAGCCTGACCGGGACTTCCGGTTACGAGCAGTACTTC. This sequence encodes CASSLTGTSGYEQYF.

The chain has TRBV25-1 and TRBJ1-4, with D hard to call. Trimming removed 2 bases from V and 0 bases from J, with 7 bases in between. The germline gives CDR1 MGHDK, CDR2 SYGVNS. CDR3 length: 15 amino acids. The CDR3 spells CASSELGPTNEKLFF. The DNA of the CDR3 is TGTGCCAGCAGTGAACTTGGCCCAACTAATGAAAAACTGTTTTTT.

V gene TRBV7-2 combines with J gene TRBJ2-5; D possibly corresponds to TRBD2 (7 bases). Germline CDR1 SGHTA, CDR2 FQGNSA. Trimming shortened V by 8 bases and J by 4 bases, and 20 bases separated the two germline ends. The CDR3 loop spans 15 amino acids. The CDR3 DNA sequence: TGTGCCAGCCGAGGGGGAGGGGAGATGGGAGAGACCCAGTACTTC. It codes for CASRGGGEMGETQYF. Combining the CDR3 with reference TRBV7-2 and TRBJ2-5 gives the whole variable domain GAGVSQSPSNKVTEKGKDVELRCDPISGHTALYWYRQSLGQGLEFLIYFQGNSAPDKSGLPSDRFSAERTGGSVSTLTIQRTQQEDSAVYLCASRGGGEMGETQYFGPGTRLLVL.

Here the CDR3 DNA reads TGTGCCAGCAGTAGGAGTCTAAGTGAACAAGCTTTCTTT. Protein: CASSRSLSEQAFF. The chain joins TRBV6-1 to TRBJ1-1, with no clear D. The germline V and J ends were trimmed by 5 bases and 9 bases, with 16 bases remaining between them. This CDR3 region has 13 residues. Per germline, CDR1 MNHNS and CDR2 SASEGT.

V is TRBV5-6 and J is TRBJ2-2; 8 bases align to TRBD2. V shed 2 bases, J shed 5 bases, and the junction held 2 bases outside the gene matches. CDR3 length: 14 amino acids. The germline V gene encodes CDR1 SGHDT and CDR2 YYEEEE. CDR3 residues: CASSFGRGTGELFF. CDR3 DNA: TGTGCCAGCAGCTTCGGGAGGGGGACCGGGGAGCTGTTTTTT.

Only one count was recorded for this clone. V and J are TRBV28 and TRBJ2-3; tentative D call: TRBD2 (7 bases). Trimming removed 5 bases from V and 4 bases from J, with 13 bases in between. Germline CDR1 and CDR2: MDHEN and SYDVKM. The CDR3 totals 14 residues. In nucleotides, the CDR3 is TGTGCCAGCAGTCCCCAGGGGAGGGCAGATACGCAGTATTTT. It translates to CASSPQGRADTQYF.

This chain uses TRBV5-1 with TRBJ1-2; tentative D call: TRBD1 (6 bases). Trimming took 3 bases from V and 6 from J, leaving 15 bases between them. Germline CDR1 reads SGHRS; CDR2 reads YFSETQ. This CDR3 is 14 amino acids long. The CDR3 DNA sequence: TGCGCCAGCAGCTCCCGGGACATGCTGAATGGCTACACCTTC. Translating gives CASSSRDMLNGYTF. Full variable domain (remainder filled in from reference TRBV5-1 and TRBJ1-2): KAGVTQTPRYLIKTRGQQVTLSCSPISGHRSVSWYQQTPGQGLQFLFEYFSETQRNKGNFPGRFSGRQFSNSRSEMNVSTLELGDSALYLCASSSRDMLNGYTFGSGTRLTVV.